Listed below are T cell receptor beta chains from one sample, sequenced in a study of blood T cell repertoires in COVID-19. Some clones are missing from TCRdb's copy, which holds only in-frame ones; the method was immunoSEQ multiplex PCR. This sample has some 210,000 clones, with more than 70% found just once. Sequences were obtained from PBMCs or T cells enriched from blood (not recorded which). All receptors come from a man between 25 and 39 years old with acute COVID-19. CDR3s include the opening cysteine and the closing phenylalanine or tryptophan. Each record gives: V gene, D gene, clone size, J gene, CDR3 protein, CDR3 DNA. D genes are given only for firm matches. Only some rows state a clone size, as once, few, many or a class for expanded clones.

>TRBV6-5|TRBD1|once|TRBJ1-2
CASSYSTGAFYGYTF
TGTGCCAGCAGTTACTCGACAGGGGCTTTTTATGGCTACACCTTC
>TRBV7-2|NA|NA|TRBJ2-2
CASSWGGGFGELFF
TGTGCCAGCAGCTGGGGAGGGGGGTTCGGGGAGCTGTTTTTT
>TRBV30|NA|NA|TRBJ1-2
CAWTRQSGGYTF
TGTGCCTGGACCAGACAGTCTGGGGGCTACACCTTC
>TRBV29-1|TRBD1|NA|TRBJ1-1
CSAPGWTGGGTEAFF
TGCAGCGCTCCCGGGTGGACAGGGGGCGGCACTGAAGCTTTCTTT
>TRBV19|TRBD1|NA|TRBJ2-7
CASMDRGSSYEQYF
TGTGCCAGCATGGACAGGGGGTCCTCCTACGAGCAGTACTTC
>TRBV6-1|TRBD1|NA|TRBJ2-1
CASSEGTGSIDEQFF
TGTGCCAGCAGTGAGGGGACAGGGTCGATCGATGAGCAGTTCTTC
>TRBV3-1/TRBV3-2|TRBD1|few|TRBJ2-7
CASSPGDRSYEQYF
TGTGCCAGCAGCCCCGGGGACAGATCCTACGAGCAGTACTTC
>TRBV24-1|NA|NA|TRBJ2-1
CATSDLGGNEQFF
TGTGCCACCAGTGATTTAGGAGGCAATGAGCAGTTCTTC
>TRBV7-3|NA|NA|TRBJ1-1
CASSFSGATEAFF
TGTGCCAGCAGCTTTTCAGGGGCCACTGAAGCTTTCTTT
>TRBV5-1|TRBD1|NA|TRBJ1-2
CASSGRTGGTDGYTF
TGCGCCAGCAGCGGACGGACAGGGGGGACGGATGGCTACACCTTC
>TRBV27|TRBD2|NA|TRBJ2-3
CASSYFATSGVDTQYF
TGTGCCAGCAGTTACTTTGCCACTAGCGGGGTCGATACGCAGTATTTT
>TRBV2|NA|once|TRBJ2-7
CASSAVTGTYEQYF
TGTGCCAGCAGTGCGGTTACCGGGACCTACGAGCAGTACTTC
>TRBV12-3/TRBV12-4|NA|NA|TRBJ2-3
CACKGSTDTQYF
TGTGCCTGTAAGGGGAGCACAGATACGCAGTATTTT
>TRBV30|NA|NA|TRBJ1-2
CAWSVAGLANYGYTF
TGTGCCTGGAGTGTGGCGGGTCTAGCTAACTATGGCTACACCTTC
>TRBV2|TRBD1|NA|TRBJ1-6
CASRVTGEHSPLHF
TGTGCCAGCAGAGTTACAGGGGAACACTCACCCCTCCACTTT
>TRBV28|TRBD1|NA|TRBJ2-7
CASGQARYEQYF
TGTGCCAGCGGACAGGCTCGCTACGAGCAGTACTTC